Shown below are 10 T cell receptor beta chains from a single sample sequenced in a study of T cells expressing NK-cell markers. For each CDR3 protein, TCRdb gives one entry from its re-call of the 5' RACE reads, without DNA. The table counts about 32,000 distinct CDR3 sequences; roughly 60% lies in the top ten. Sequenced: blood T cells: a sorted CD56 or NKG2C T cell subset, CD4+ or CD8+ T cells, or bulk PBMC T cells (not recorded which). These receptors all stem from a woman aged 18-70 years in good health.

The rearrangement joins TRBV20-1 to TRBJ2-1. CDR1 DFQATT and CDR2 SNEGSKA come from the germline V gene (reference sequence). The CDR3 has 16 residues. CDR3 residues: CSARDSAVSSYNEQFF.

The chain has TRBV6-4 and TRBJ2-3; TCRdb selects TRBD2, and the lack of DNA leaves this call unchecked. The CDR3 extends over 16 amino acids. Germline loops: CDR1 MRHNA, CDR2 SNTAGT. The CDR3 reads CASSDGTSGGTDTQYF.

The genes are TRBV28 and TRBJ1-3; TCRdb outputs TRBD1, but without DNA this stays unchecked. This CDR3 has 15 residues. Germline V gene lookup returns CDR1 MDHEN and CDR2 SYDVKM. The chain's CDR3 is CASSSPRDRGNTIYF.

This rearrangement joins TRBV2 to TRBJ2-7; TCRdb's D call, TRBD2, is unchecked because there is no DNA. CDR1 and CDR2 (germline): SNHLY, FYNNEI. The CDR3 length is 15 residues. This CDR3 reads CASSEYASGTYEQYF.

This clonotype is called medium-sized based on its frequency. The rearrangement links TRBV2 to TRBJ2-4; TCRdb's D gene call, TRBD2, goes unchecked for lack of DNA. The germline V gene has CDR1 SNHLY and CDR2 FYNNEI. This CDR3 has 16 residues. The CDR3 is CASSPSYSLAKNIQYF. The complete variable domain, with remaining parts taken from reference TRBV2 and TRBJ2-4, reads EPEVTQTPSHQVTQMGQEVILRCVPISNHLYFYWYRQILGQKVEFLVSFYNNEISEKSEIFDDQFSVERPDGSNFTLKIRSTKLEDSAMYFCASSPSYSLAKNIQYFGAGTRLSVL.

The gene calls are TRBV30 and TRBJ2-1; TCRdb designates TRBD1, a call that cannot be tested without DNA. The CDR3 spans 15 residues. Germline assignment: CDR1 GTSNPN and CDR2 SVGIG (reference sequence). Here the CDR3 reads CAWSVDSDYYNEQFF.

This chain links TRBV4-1 with TRBJ2-1; TCRdb returns TRBD1, unconfirmable since there is no DNA. Germline values: CDR1 MGHRA, CDR2 YSYEKL. The CDR3 spans 15 residues. This CDR3 is CASSPPPSAYNEQFF.

The J gene is TRBJ2-2, the V gene TRBV2; the D gene TCRdb calls, TRBD2, cannot be checked with no DNA. The germline V gene encodes CDR1 SNHLY and CDR2 FYNNEI. The CDR3 has 15 residues. The CDR3 here is CASRGLDGDTGELFF.

J is TRBJ2-3 and V is TRBV4-1; absent DNA, TCRdb's TRBD1 call cannot be checked. Germline V gene sequence: CDR1 MGHRA, CDR2 YSYEKL. There are 14 residues in the CDR3. The CDR3 loop reads CASSQGGGRDTQYF.

The genes are TRBV2 and TRBJ2-2; TCRdb reports TRBD2, a call that lacks DNA to check it against. Germline V CDR1 and CDR2: SNHLY, FYNNEI. The CDR3 contains 16 residues. The chain's CDR3 is CASSELRGSTTGELFF.